One sample yielded the 32 T cell receptor beta chains listed below, sequenced in a study of T cells and copy number aberrations in small-cell lung cancer. Data came from immunoSEQ multiplex PCR; TCRdb stores just in-frame clones and leaves some out. Among around 9,600 clones listed, about 79% were seen once. The source material was normal tissue next to the tumor. These receptors all stem from a man between 60 and 70 years old with small cell lung cancer.

The genes are TRBV15 and TRBJ2-6, with TRBD2 as a possible D gene (6 bases). Trimming shortened V by 5 bases and J by 0 bases, and 11 bases separated the two germline ends. Germline V CDR1 and CDR2: LNHNV, YYDKDF (reference sequence). The length of the CDR3 is 16 residues. CDR3 region: CATSAGGVSGANVLTF. CDR3 coding DNA: TGTGCCACCAGCGCTGGCGGGGTCTCTGGGGCCAACGTCCTGACTTTC.

The chain joins TRBV5-1 to TRBJ1-5; no clear D. V was cut by 6 bases and J by 5 bases, with 15 bases left in between. CDR1 and CDR2 from the germline V gene are SGHRS and YFSETQ. This CDR3 spans 14 amino acids. The CDR3 DNA follows: TGCGCCAGCATGAACCCGCCGAACCATCAGCCCCAGCATTTT. It translates to CASMNPPNHQPQHF.

This clone qualifies as medium-sized. The chain has TRBV19 and TRBJ2-1, with TRBD2 matching over 7 bases. Germline CDR1 LNHDA, CDR2 SQIVND (reference sequence). V shed 9 bases, J shed 7 bases, and the junction held 15 bases outside the gene matches. The CDR3 is 15 amino acids. CDR3 sequence reads: CASTSGTTKLNEQFF. CDR3 nucleotides: TGTGCCAGCACCTCCGGGACTACAAAGCTAAATGAGCAGTTCTTC.

This chain links TRBV10-3 with TRBJ2-2; D may be TRBD1 (5 bases). The CDR3 consists of 18 residues. The germline V and J ends were trimmed by 4 bases and 0 bases, with 18 bases remaining between them. Germline V gene sequence: CDR1 ENHRY, CDR2 SYGVKD. The CDR3 here is CAISAIRIGQSNTGELFF. In DNA, the CDR3 is TGTGCCATCAGTGCGATCAGGATTGGACAATCGAACACCGGGGAGCTGTTTTTT.

The chain combines TRBV5-6 with TRBJ2-7; TRBD1 matches at 9 bases. J lost 3 bases, V lost 0 bases, and 1 base had no gene match. The CDR3 extends over 14 amino acids. The germline V gene encodes CDR1 SGHDT and CDR2 YYEEEE. Written as DNA, the CDR3 is TGTGCCAGCAGCTTGGGACAGGGGGACTACGAGCAGTACTTC. The encoded protein is CASSLGQGDYEQYF.

The J gene is TRBJ2-3, the V gene TRBV5-1; no firm D call. With 3 bases removed from V and 3 bases from J, the gap between germline ends came to 11 bases. The CDR3 is 14 amino acids. Germline-derived CDR1 and CDR2 are SGHRS and YFSETQ. The CDR3 DNA follows: TGCGCCAGCAGCTCGTGGGATCCTACAGATACGCAGTATTTT. This gives the protein CASSSWDPTDTQYF.

The CDR3, as DNA: TGTGCCAGCAGTTACTCGGCCGGACAGGCTAACTATGGCTACACCTTC. Translation: CASSYSAGQANYGYTF. This chain links TRBV6-5 with TRBJ1-2; 7 bases are shared with TRBD1. Trimming removed 0 bases from V and 0 bases from J; junction bases left unmatched: 4. Germline V gene sequence: CDR1 MNHEY, CDR2 SVGAGI. The CDR3 spans 16 residues.

This clone has a handful of counts. The J gene is TRBJ2-3, the V gene TRBV18; 9 bases align to TRBD2. J gave up 5 bases and V 6 bases, and 9 bases lay outside the gene matches. The CDR3 is 15 residues long. Per germline, CDR1 KGHSH and CDR2 LQKENI. The CDR3 is CASSPQREVGDTQYF. Written as DNA, the CDR3 is TGTGCCAGCTCTCCTCAGCGGGAGGTTGGAGATACGCAGTATTTT.

The J gene is TRBJ2-3, the V gene TRBV4-1, with 7 bases matching TRBD2. Germline V gene sequence: CDR1 MGHRA, CDR2 YSYEKL. V lost 0 bases and J lost 0; bases outside the gene matches: 3. The length of the CDR3 is 16 residues. The DNA for the CDR3 is TGCGCCAGCAGCCAAGATCTTAGCGGGAGCACAGATACGCAGTATTTT. Its translation: CASSQDLSGSTDTQYF.

This clone appeared a few times. This chain uses TRBV7-2 with TRBJ2-7; no clear D gene. Germline CDR1 and CDR2: SGHTA and FQGNSA. The CDR3 has 15 residues. Trimming cost V 1 base and J 7 bases, with 17 bases left between them. The CDR3 DNA follows: TGTGCCAGCAGCTTAGGAGGCACACTACTGGGAGAGCAGTACTTC. Residues: CASSLGGTLLGEQYF. Full variable domain (outside the CDR3, taken from reference TRBV7-2 and TRBJ2-7): GAGVSQSPSNKVTEKGKDVELRCDPISGHTALYWYRQSLGQGLEFLIYFQGNSAPDKSGLPSDRFSAERTGGSVSTLTIQRTQQEDSAVYLCASSLGGTLLGEQYFGPGTRLTVT.

CDR3 sequence: CAAPRHLIAGGIPYEQYF. CDR3 in DNA: TGTGCCGCCCCCCGACACTTAATAGCGGGAGGGATTCCCTACGAGCAGTACTTC. The V and J genes are TRBV10-3 and TRBJ2-7; 11 bases agree with TRBD2. V lost 11 bases, J lost 2 bases, and 20 bases stayed unmatched. This CDR3 is built from 18 residues. Germline V lookup: CDR1 ENHRY, CDR2 SYGVKD.

This clone showed up just once. The chain has TRBV6-4 and TRBJ2-7, with D perhaps TRBD2 (6 bases). This CDR3 is 11 amino acids long. V was clipped by 7 bases and J by 4 bases, with 8 bases between them. Per the germline V gene, CDR1 is MRHNA and CDR2 is SNTAGT. The CDR3 spells CASTREYEQYF. Here the CDR3 DNA reads TGTGCCAGCACACGGGAGTACGAGCAGTACTTC.

The J gene is TRBJ2-2, the V gene TRBV19; D is uncertain. CDR1 is LNHDA and CDR2 is SQIVND in the germline V gene (reference sequence). The CDR3 runs to 14 residues. The germline V and J ends were trimmed by 3 bases and 4 bases, with 9 bases remaining between them. CDR3 in DNA: TGTGCCAGTAGTATGAAGGCCATCACCGGGGAGCTGTTTTTT. Amino acid sequence: CASSMKAITGELFF.

J is TRBJ2-2 and V is TRBV5-1; 7 positions agree with TRBD2. CDR3 size: 14 residues. The J segment lost 4 bases and the V segment lost 3 bases, leaving 3 bases of the junction unmatched. Germline V lookup: CDR1 SGHRS, CDR2 YFSETQ. The CDR3 coding sequence is TGCGCCAGCAGCTGGGCTAGCGGCACCGGGGAGCTGTTTTTT. Translating gives CASSWASGTGELFF. Combining the CDR3 with reference TRBV5-1 and TRBJ2-2 gives the whole variable domain KAGVTQTPRYLIKTRGQQVTLSCSPISGHRSVSWYQQTPGQGLQFLFEYFSETQRNKGNFPGRFSGRQFSNSRSEMNVSTLELGDSALYLCASSWASGTGELFFGEGSRLTVL.

As concerns this clone: This clone may be a read error of a much larger clone one base away. The rearrangement links TRBV11-3 to TRBJ2-1; D could derive from TRBD1 or TRBD2 (5 bases each). The CDR3 runs to 14 residues. Germline CDR1 SGHNT, CDR2 YENEEA. Trimming removed 3 bases at V and 6 bases at J, with 12 bases between. CDR3 sequence (DNA): TGTGCCAGCAGCTTCCGGGACGGAATCAATGAGCAGTTCTTC. This translates into CASSFRDGINEQFF.

J is TRBJ2-5 and V is TRBV9, with 12 nucleotides matching TRBD2. The CDR3 totals 16 residues. The germline gives CDR1 SGDLS, CDR2 YYNGEE. Trimming took 2 bases from V and 4 from J; bases not matched to a gene: 6. CDR3 in DNA: TGTGCCAGCAGCGTGGCTAGCGGGAGGGCCGGAGAGACCCAGTACTTC. The encoded protein is CASSVASGRAGETQYF.

CDR3 sequence (DNA): TGTGCCAGCAGGGGAAGACAGGGAATCGAGCAGTACTTC. This codes for CASRGRQGIEQYF. The V call is TRBV5-6, the J call TRBJ2-7; 7 bases match TRBD1. The CDR3 has 13 amino acids. Germline CDR1 and CDR2: SGHDT and YYEEEE. Unmatched junction bases numbered 8, after V lost 5 bases and J lost 6 bases. Using reference TRBV5-6 and TRBJ2-7 for the parts outside the CDR3, the full variable domain is DAGVTQSPTHLIKTRGQQVTLRCSPKSGHDTVSWYQQALGQGPQFIFQYYEEEERQRGNFPDRFSGHQFPNYSSELNVNALLLGDSALYLCASRGRQGIEQYFGPGTRLTVT.

V and J are TRBV10-2 and TRBJ2-6; TRBD1 might be the D (5 bases). There are 13 residues in the CDR3. The germline gives CDR1 WSHSY, CDR2 SAAADI. V lost 7 bases to trimming and J lost 5 bases, with 9 bases between them. The CDR3 region has the DNA TGCGCCAGCAATGACAGCAGGGCCAACGTCCTGACTTTC. It yields the protein CASNDSRANVLTF.

The V call is TRBV20-1, the J call TRBJ1-5, with a possible D match to TRBD1 (6 bases). There are 11 residues in the CDR3. V lost 8 bases and J lost 9, with 14 bases in between. Per germline, CDR1 DFQATT and CDR2 SNEGSKA (reference sequence). The CDR3 nucleotides are TGCAGTTCACGGCAAGGGGGGCCCCAGCATTTT. This gives the protein CSSRQGGPQHF.

Only a few counts were recorded for this clone. The chain links TRBV6-4 to TRBJ2-1, with 8 bases identical to TRBD1. With V trimmed by 3 bases and J by 8 bases, 3 bases remained unmatched. Per the germline V gene, CDR1 is MRHNA and CDR2 is SNTAGT. The CDR3 is 13 amino acids. The CDR3 sequence is CASSEEDRDEQFF. The CDR3 coding sequence is TGTGCCAGCAGTGAAGAGGACAGGGATGAGCAGTTCTTC.

This chain uses TRBV19 with TRBJ2-2, with unresolved D. CDR3 length equals 14 residues. Trimming took off 8 bases at V and 5 bases at J, with 15 bases between the two ends. Germline CDR1 and CDR2: LNHDA and SQIVND (reference sequence). CDR3 sequence: CASGRYGGTGELFF. The CDR3 nucleotides read TGTGCCAGTGGACGGTATGGTGGGACCGGGGAGCTGTTTTTT.

This clone was seen more than once but under ten times. This chain uses TRBV7-9 with TRBJ2-1, with D unresolved. The CDR3 sequence is 15 residues long. Germline V gene sequence: CDR1 SEHNR, CDR2 FQNEAQ (reference sequence). Trimming stripped 1 base from V and 8 bases from J, with 15 bases between. In DNA form, the CDR3 reads TGTGCCAGCAGCTTAGGTGCGGTCCTAGGGTATGAGCAGTTCTTC. It translates to CASSLGAVLGYEQFF.

The chain uses TRBV11-3 and TRBJ2-1; D gene unclear. CDR1 is SGHNT, CDR2 YENEEA, per germline. There are 18 residues in the CDR3. Between the trimmed V and J ends, which lost 4 bases and 0 bases, there was a span of 19 bases. The CDR3 DNA reads as TGTGCCAGCAGCTCCTTGGACCGGTGGAGTGTCTCCTACAATGAGCAGTTCTTC. Translating gives CASSSLDRWSVSYNEQFF.

This clone was seen just once. V is TRBV6-1 and J is TRBJ1-4, with D tentatively TRBD1 (6 bases). CDR1 and CDR2 (germline): MNHNS, SASEGT. The CDR3 sequence is 15 residues long. V lost 0 bases and J lost 7, with 12 bases in between. CDR3 nucleotide sequence: TGTGCCAGCAGTGAAGCTAAGGGGGTGGGTGAAAAACTGTTTTTT. This encodes CASSEAKGVGEKLFF.

Comments on this clone: Germline is not matched at one junction end, which may reflect a read error. This chain uses TRBV4-1 with TRBJ2-7, with D possibly called TRBD1 or TRBD2 (5 bases each). Germline CDR1 and CDR2: MGHRA and YSYEKL. This CDR3 contains 16 residues. The CDR3 is CASSQESQGAFYEQYF. CDR3 nucleotides: TGCGCCAGCAGCCAAGAAAGCCAGGGAGCGTTCTACGAACAGTACTTC.

This rearrangement joins TRBV5-4 to TRBJ2-3; 9 nucleotides match TRBD1. V shed 3 bases, J shed 3 bases, and the junction held 5 bases outside the gene matches. The germline V gene has CDR1 SGHNT and CDR2 YYREEE (reference sequence). This CDR3 has 15 residues. As DNA, the CDR3 is TGTGCCAGCAGCTATTGGACAGGGGTGACAGATACGCAGTATTTT. This encodes CASSYWTGVTDTQYF.

The rearrangement links TRBV19 to TRBJ1-3; D ambiguous. In germline, CDR1 is LNHDA, CDR2 SQIVND (reference sequence). This CDR3 spans 12 amino acids. V dropped 4 bases and J dropped 3 bases, with 4 bases sitting between them. CDR3 DNA sequence: TGTGCCAGTAGTAAAAATGGAAACACCATATATTTT. It codes for CASSKNGNTIYF.

V and J are TRBV4-1 and TRBJ2-1; 8 bases match TRBD2. V trimming: 3 bases; J trimming: 6 bases; junction bases outside the gene matches: 10. Germline V lookup: CDR1 MGHRA, CDR2 YSYEKL. The CDR3 extends over 16 amino acids. Here the CDR3 reads CASSHPGTSGGNEQFF. The CDR3 nucleotides are TGCGCCAGCAGCCACCCAGGGACTAGTGGGGGCAATGAGCAGTTCTTC.

CDR3 amino acids: CASSSETAVDTQYF. For the CDR3, the DNA is TGCGCCAGCAGCTCGGAAACAGCCGTAGATACGCAGTATTTT. The chain joins TRBV5-1 to TRBJ2-3; D unresolved. Trimming shortened V by 3 bases and J by 5 bases, and 13 bases separated the two germline ends. CDR3 length: 14 amino acids. Germline CDR1 and CDR2: SGHRS and YFSETQ. Complete variable domain (other parts from reference TRBV5-1 and TRBJ2-3): KAGVTQTPRYLIKTRGQQVTLSCSPISGHRSVSWYQQTPGQGLQFLFEYFSETQRNKGNFPGRFSGRQFSNSRSEMNVSTLELGDSALYLCASSSETAVDTQYFGPGTRLTVL.

This clone was seen a handful of times. The chain is built from TRBV4-1 and TRBJ2-3, with 9 bases identical to TRBD2. From germline, CDR1 is MGHRA and CDR2 YSYEKL. The CDR3 runs 16 residues. Losses at the gene ends were 4 bases for V and 6 bases for J; bases not matched to a gene: 11. The CDR3 protein is CASSPGLARGGDTQYF. CDR3 nucleotides: TGCGCCAGCAGCCCAGGACTAGCGCGAGGGGGGGATACGCAGTATTTT.

This clone was found a few times. The genes are TRBV11-2 and TRBJ2-7; tentatively, D is TRBD2 (6 bases). The germline CDR1 and CDR2 sequences are SGHAT and FQNNGV. The CDR3 is 14 amino acids. Trimming took off 2 bases at V and 5 bases at J, with 13 bases between the two ends. The CDR3 is CASSLITGDHEQYF. For the CDR3, the DNA is TGTGCCAGCAGCTTAATAACGGGGGACCACGAGCAGTACTTC. The whole variable domain, filled in from reference TRBV11-2 and TRBJ2-7, reads EAGVAQSPRYKIIEKRQSVAFWCNPISGHATLYWYQQILGQGPKLLIQFQNNGVVDDSQLPKDRFSAERLKGVDSTLKIQPAKLEDSAVYLCASSLITGDHEQYFGPGTRLTVT.

The chain joins TRBV11-3 to TRBJ2-7; D may correspond to TRBD1 or TRBD2 (6 bases each). V lost 6 bases and J lost 3, with 9 bases in between. Per the germline V gene, CDR1 is SGHNT and CDR2 is YENEEA. The length of the CDR3 is 12 residues. CDR3: CASSRGDYEQYF. Written as DNA, the CDR3 is TGTGCCAGCAGTAGGGGGGACTACGAGCAGTACTTC.